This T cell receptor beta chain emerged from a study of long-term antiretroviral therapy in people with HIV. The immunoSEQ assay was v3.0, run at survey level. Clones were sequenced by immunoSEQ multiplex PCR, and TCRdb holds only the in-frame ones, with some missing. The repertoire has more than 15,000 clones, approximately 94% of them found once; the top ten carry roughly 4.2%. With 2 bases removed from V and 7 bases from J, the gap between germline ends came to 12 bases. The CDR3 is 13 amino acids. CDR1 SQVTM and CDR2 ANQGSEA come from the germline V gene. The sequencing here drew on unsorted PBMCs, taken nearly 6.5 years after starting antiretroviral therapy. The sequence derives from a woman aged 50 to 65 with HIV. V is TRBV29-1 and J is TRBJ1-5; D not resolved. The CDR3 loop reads CSVEPRTGQPQHF. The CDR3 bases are TGCAGCGTTGAACCCCGTACCGGGCAGCCCCAGCATTTT.